Below, 23 T cell receptor beta chains from the same sample are listed, as sequenced in a study of blood T cells in healthy people across ages. Using a J-beta primer mix together with a sample-barcoded 5' primer, a second PCR was run for roughly 7 to 12 cycles. Each CDR3 protein is one row after TCRdb ran MiXCR on the 5' RACE reads. There are 700,000 to 850,000 distinct CDR3 sequences in the sample; about 53% occur only once, and about two fifths lies in the top ten. Sequenced: blood. These receptors all stem from a man at least 80 years old in good health.

This chain links TRBV21-1 with TRBJ2-6; the table gives TRBD1 as D, unverified against the DNA. TRBV21-1 is termed a pseudogene. The CDR3 contains 16 residues. The CDR3 DNA sequence: TGTGCCAGCAACCGGACAGGGGGCTCTGGGGCCAACGTCCTGACTTTC. Its translation is CASNRTGGSGANVLTF.

This sequence joins TRBV20-1 and TRBJ1-6; no clear D gene. CDR1 is DFQATT, CDR2 SNEGSKA, per germline (reference sequence). The CDR3 consists of 17 residues. V shed 3 bases and J shed 3 bases, with 18 bases lying between them. The CDR3 region is CSASQQSSQHYNSPLHF. As DNA, the CDR3 is TGCAGTGCTAGCCAACAGAGCAGCCAGCACTATAATTCACCCCTCCACTTT.

The V call is TRBV27, the J call TRBJ1-2, with TRBD1 matching 8 bases. The CDR3 spans 12 residues. Trimming at V came to 7 bases and at J to 8 bases, leaving 6 bases not matched to a gene. Looked up from germline, CDR1 is MNHEY and CDR2 is SMNVEV (reference sequence). Here the CDR3 reads CASTRTGRGYTF. The CDR3 nucleotides are TGTGCCAGCACCCGGACAGGGAGGGGCTACACCTTC.

The chain uses TRBV16 and TRBJ1-2; the D is unclear. The germline V and J ends were trimmed by 2 bases and 2 bases, with 15 bases remaining between them. CDR3 size: 16 residues. Germline CDR1 KGHSY, CDR2 FQNENV. The CDR3 DNA is TGTGCCAGCAGCCAACGTAAAAGGGTTGGGAACTATGGCTACACCTTC. It is translated as CASSQRKRVGNYGYTF.

This clonotype was found a few times. This chain uses TRBV5-6 with TRBJ2-3; 10 bases line up with TRBD2. The V segment lost 4 bases and the J segment 14 bases; nucleotides outside the gene matches: 22. Germline V gene sequence: CDR1 SGHDT, CDR2 YYEEEE. CDR3 length equals 17 residues. The CDR3 DNA reads as TGTGCCAGCAGCCCCCGAGGACTAGCGGAGACACACAGATACGCGTATTTT. Its protein product is CASSPRGLAETHRYAYF.

V and J are TRBV2 and TRBJ2-7; D remains unclear. Per the germline V gene, CDR1 is SNHLY and CDR2 is FYNNEI. The length of the CDR3 is 13 residues. V was clipped by 6 bases and J by 0 bases, with 9 bases between them. The CDR3 region is CASRHGGSYEQYF. For the CDR3, the DNA is TGTGCCAGCAGACACGGCGGCTCCTACGAGCAGTACTTC. Drawing the rest from reference TRBV2 and TRBJ2-7, the complete variable domain is EPEVTQTPSHQVTQMGQEVILRCVPISNHLYFYWYRQILGQKVEFLVSFYNNEISEKSEIFDDQFSVERPDGSNFTLKIRSTKLEDSAMYFCASRHGGSYEQYFGPGTRLTVT.

This clonotype has only a few counts. This chain links TRBV3-1 with TRBJ2-5; maybe TRBD2 (7 bases). Trimming pared 3 bases from V and 0 bases from J, leaving 14 bases between. This CDR3 region has 16 residues. Germline CDR1 is LGHDT and CDR2 is YNNKEL (reference sequence). The CDR3 DNA follows: TGTGCCAGCAGCCATGTAGGGGGGGCAAACCAAGAGACCCAGTACTTC. This gives the protein CASSHVGGANQETQYF.

This chain connects TRBV7-9 to TRBJ1-1, with 9 nucleotides matching TRBD1. This CDR3 region has 15 residues. CDR1 SEHNR and CDR2 FQNEAQ come from the germline V gene (reference sequence). Unmatched junction bases numbered 11, after V lost 11 bases and J lost 1 base. The CDR3 nucleotides are TGTGCCTTGGGCAAGAGGGGACAGGGGAACACTGAAGCTTTCTTT. The encoded protein is CALGKRGQGNTEAFF.

This chain links TRBV3-1 with TRBJ2-3, with a weak D call TRBD2 (5 bases). Deletions cut 4 bases from V and 14 bases from J, with 22 bases between. The CDR3 has 14 amino acids. Germline V gene sequence: CDR1 LGHDT, CDR2 YNNKEL (reference sequence). The CDR3 region has the DNA TGTGCCAGCAGCCCACCTAGCTCCGCCAGATACGCGTATTTT. It translates to CASSPPSSARYAYF.

The chain couples TRBV7-2 to TRBJ2-1; D is possibly TRBD2 (5 bases). The last part of the DNA fits TRBJ2-7 better; the J call may be wrong. Germline V gene sequence: CDR1 SGHTA, CDR2 FQGNSA. The CDR3 totals 19 residues. The chain's CDR3 is CASSFVSTRTVSFYNEQYF. The CDR3 nucleotides read TGTGCCAGCAGCTTCGTCTCGACGCGGACTGTGAGTTTCTACAATGAGCAGTACTTC.

This chain links TRBV10-3 with TRBJ2-1; 11 positions agree with TRBD2. The CDR3 spans 14 residues. CDR1 ENHRY and CDR2 SYGVKD come from the germline V gene. Trimming cost V 6 bases and J 7 bases; bases outside gene matches: 5. CDR3 loop: CAISPRLAGNEQFF. CDR3 coding DNA: TGTGCCATCAGCCCTAGACTAGCGGGGAATGAGCAGTTCTTC.

There are a few counts of this clonotype. The rearrangement joins TRBV7-2 to TRBJ2-1; 7 bases agree with TRBD1. Germline assignment: CDR1 SGHTA and CDR2 FQGNSA. The junction had 7 bases not matched to a gene; V was cut back by 1 base and J by 7 bases. There are 15 residues in the CDR3. CDR3 loop: CASSLVGGRGNEQFF. The CDR3 DNA reads as TGTGCCAGCAGCTTAGTTGGTGGCAGGGGGAATGAGCAGTTCTTC.

This clonotype was seen a handful of times. A junction end diverges from the germline sequence, so it may reflect a read error. V and J are TRBV5-4 and TRBJ1-2, with no clear D. Germline CDR1 and CDR2: SGHNT and YYREEE (reference sequence). The CDR3 contains 14 residues. CDR3 sequence: CASSLGQKVGGYTF. The CDR3 bases are TGTGCCAGCAGCTTGGGGCAGAAGGTCGGAGGCTACACCTTT.

The rearrangement uses TRBV13 and TRBJ1-5; TRBD1 agrees at 9 bases. The germline V gene encodes CDR1 PRHDT and CDR2 FYEKMQ (reference sequence). This CDR3 contains 17 residues. V lost 5 bases and J lost 0; bases outside the gene matches: 8. As DNA, the CDR3 is TGTGCCAGCAGCAGAACAGGGGGCGGTGATAGCAATCAGCCCCAGCATTTT. Protein sequence: CASSRTGGGDSNQPQHF.

This clonotype was counted only a few times. The rearrangement joins TRBV27 to TRBJ2-1, with TRBD2 identical over 8 bases. Unmatched junction bases numbered 6, after V lost 5 bases and J lost 0 bases. CDR1 MNHEY and CDR2 SMNVEV come from the germline V gene (reference sequence). CDR3 length: 16 amino acids. This chain's CDR3 is CASSILAGSSYNEQFF. CDR3 bases: TGTGCCAGCAGTATTTTAGCGGGGTCCTCCTACAATGAGCAGTTCTTC.

The CDR3 region is CASSTRQGGTEAFF. The DNA for the CDR3 is TGTGCCAGCAGTACCCGACAGGGTGGTACTGAAGCTTTCTTT. This chain links TRBV12-3 or TRBV12-4 with TRBJ1-1; TRBD1 aligns across 7 bases. The CDR3 has 14 amino acids. J gave up 5 bases and V 5 bases, and 8 bases lay outside the gene matches.

The V call is TRBV4-1, the J call TRBJ2-1; 10 bases line up with TRBD2. The CDR3 contains 16 residues. Trimming took 1 base from V and 5 from J; bases not matched to a gene: 5. The germline V gene has CDR1 MGHRA and CDR2 YSYEKL. The CDR3 DNA follows: TGCGCCAGCAGCCAAGTGGGACTAGCGCCCCACAATGAGCAGTTCTTC. This codes for CASSQVGLAPHNEQFF.

This clonotype occurred a few times. This sequence joins TRBV27 and TRBJ2-7; 7 positions agree with TRBD1. Per germline, CDR1 MNHEY and CDR2 SMNVEV (reference sequence). The CDR3 covers 12 residues. Trimming cost V 8 bases and J 3 bases; bases outside gene matches: 4. CDR3 loop: CASWTGSYEQYF. Written as DNA, the CDR3 is TGTGCCAGCTGGACAGGTAGCTACGAGCAGTACTTC.

The chain recombines TRBV4-2 with TRBJ2-1, with 8 bases fitting TRBD1. This CDR3 spans 16 amino acids. Losses at the gene ends were 1 base for V and 6 bases for J; bases not matched to a gene: 8. CDR1 is LGHNA, CDR2 YNFKEQ, per germline. CDR3 residues: CASSQAGQGAFNEQFF. DNA of the CDR3: TGTGCCAGCAGCCAAGCCGGCCAGGGGGCCTTCAATGAGCAGTTCTTC.

This clonotype has only a few counts. The chain recombines TRBV5-1 with TRBJ2-2; D is possibly TRBD2 (5 bases). The CDR3 runs to 18 residues. Looked up from germline, CDR1 is SGHRS and CDR2 is YFSETQ. The germline V and J ends were trimmed by 2 bases and 4 bases, with 21 bases remaining between them. The CDR3 here is CASSFLDRRVSSTGELFF. The CDR3 bases are TGCGCCAGCAGCTTTTTAGATCGGCGGGTCAGTTCCACCGGGGAGCTGTTTTTT.

CDR3 bases: TGTGCCAGCACCGTGCATAGCGGGAGCCCTTCTACGCAGTATTTT. Amino acid sequence: CASTVHSGSPSTQYF. The chain combines TRBV7-8 with TRBJ2-3, with TRBD2 matching 9 bases. This CDR3 contains 15 residues. V trimming: 7 bases; J trimming: 8 bases; junction bases outside the gene matches: 13. Per the germline V gene, CDR1 is SGHVS and CDR2 is FQNEAQ.

This rearrangement joins TRBV29-1 to TRBJ2-3; 7 bases are shared with TRBD2. CDR3 length equals 14 residues. Trimming cost V 8 bases and J 0 bases; bases outside gene matches: 8. In germline, CDR1 is SQVTM, CDR2 ANQGSEA. The CDR3 sequence: CSRGGGTSTDTQYF. Written as DNA, the CDR3 is TGCAGCCGTGGGGGGGGGACTAGCACAGATACGCAGTATTTT.

CDR3 residues: CASSLGVRQPQHF. The CDR3 nucleotides are TGTGCCAGCAGCTTAGGGGTGCGGCAGCCCCAGCATTTT. The V gene is TRBV7-6, the J gene TRBJ1-5; no reliable D call. This CDR3 is built from 13 residues. Between the trimmed V and J ends, which lost 1 base and 7 bases, there was a span of 8 bases. Germline-derived CDR1 and CDR2 are SGHVS and FNYEAQ.